The TCR beta chain described here comes from a study of molecular identifiers for immune sequencing clone quantification. The V gene lost 2 bases and the J gene lost 0 bases, with 18 bases spanning the gap. This CDR3 has 18 amino acids. Germline V gives CDR1 SGHTA, CDR2 FQGNSA. Source material for naive CD8 libraries was roughly 20,000 to 1,000,000 sorted cells, with 10%, 30% or 50% RNA. TCRdb re-called the PCR reads with MiXCR, one entry per CDR3 protein. Here the sample spans 300,000 to 400,000 distinct CDR3 sequences, roughly 24% being singletons. This clonotype was counted only a few times. Sequences were obtained from naive CD8+ T cells from blood, with Jurkat cell RNA spiked in. Subset here: FACS-sorted CD8+CD4-CCR7+CD45RA+ naive T cells. The origin of this receptor is a human donor in good health. Some libraries in this study had Jurkat cell RNA spiked in. The chain has TRBV7-2 and TRBJ2-3; D perhaps matches TRBD2 (5 bases). In nucleotides, the CDR3 is TGTGCCAGCAGCTTAACCTTCCCTTCGGGATTGAGCACAGATACGCAGTATTTT. Protein product: CASSLTFPSGLSTDTQYF.